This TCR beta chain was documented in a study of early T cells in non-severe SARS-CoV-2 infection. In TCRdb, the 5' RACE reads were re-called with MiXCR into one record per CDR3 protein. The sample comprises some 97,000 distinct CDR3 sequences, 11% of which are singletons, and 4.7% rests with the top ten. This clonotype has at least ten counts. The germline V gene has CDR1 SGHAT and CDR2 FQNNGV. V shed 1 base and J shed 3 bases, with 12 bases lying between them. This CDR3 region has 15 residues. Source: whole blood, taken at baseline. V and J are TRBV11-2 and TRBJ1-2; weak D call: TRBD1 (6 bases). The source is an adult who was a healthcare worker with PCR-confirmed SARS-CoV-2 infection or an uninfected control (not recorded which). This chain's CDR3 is CASSLVGRTDYGYTF. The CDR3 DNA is TGTGCCAGCAGCTTAGTCGGGCGGACAGACTATGGCTACACCTTC.